This entry is about one T cell receptor (beta chain). From germline, CDR1 is SNHLY and CDR2 FYNNEI. The ends lost 5 bases at V and 7 bases at J; junction bases unmatched: 11. The CDR3 loop spans 16 amino acids. Enrolment of Seattle patients took place during active infection, and they were followed longitudinally. Profiling relied on immunoSEQ multiplex PCR, and the TCRdb table lists in-frame clones only, not all of them. The sample includes 450,000 or so clones, roughly 89% of them seen just once. The data were taken from a study of blood T cell repertoires in COVID-19. The wider study: Sites in the United States, Italy and Spain provided acute and convalescent COVID-19 samples. The cDNA or gDNA used as material had been derived from T cells, B-cell-depleted T cells, or PBMCs.

This TCR came from a man younger than 35 with COVID-19, enrolled during active disease. The sample taken for sequencing was peripheral blood. The chain couples TRBV2 to TRBJ1-6; TRBD1 agrees at 7 bases. CDR3 residues: CASSLREGAQNSPLHF. The CDR3 nucleotides read TGTGCCAGCAGTTTGCGAGAGGGGGCTCAGAATTCACCCCTCCACTTT.